The clone carrying this T cell receptor beta chain was detected only a few times. Germline lookup yields CDR1 SGHRS and CDR2 YFSETQ. V gave up 0 bases and J gave up 5 bases; unmatched junction bases: 4. The CDR3 has 14 amino acids. These data originate in a study of CD8+ T cells in alopecia areata. Following RNA extraction, reverse transcription yielded cDNA that acted as the sequencing template. Generated by immunoSEQ multiplex PCR, the TCRdb table keeps only in-frame clones and is missing some. This sample carries 150,000 or so clones, around 50% of them seen once, and the ten largest clones take about 6.8%.

The chain employs TRBV5-1 and TRBJ2-5, with 7 bases aligning to TRBD2. The source material was CD4+ T cells sorted from blood, sampled at week 0. The receptor was derived from a human donor with alopecia areata. The CDR3 bases are TGCGCCAGCAGCTTGGGGACTAGGTGGGAGACCCAGTACTTC. It yields the protein CASSLGTRWETQYF.